This T cell receptor beta chain was sequenced for a study of tumor and adjacent non-tumor tissue in lung cancer. No cell sorting was done before RNA was extracted from the tissue. A modified ARM-PCR protocol with three rounds of nested PCR amplified TCRbeta. TCRdb re-derived calls from the multiplex PCR reads in MiXCR, one entry per CDR3 protein. The sample consists of 68,000 or so distinct CDR3 sequences, 60% of them appearing once. V shed 11 bases and J shed 6 bases, with 20 bases lying between them. The length of the CDR3 is 14 residues. Per germline, CDR1 MNHEY and CDR2 SVGAGI. The sample consisted of lung tumor tissue. The J gene is TRBJ1-5, the V gene TRBV6-5; perhaps TRBD1 as D (6 bases). This TCR was recovered from a man aged 50-59 years with non-small cell lung cancer. The DNA of the CDR3 is TGTGCCGGCAATTCGGAACAGGGCGGTCAGCCCCAGCATTTT. It is translated as CAGNSEQGGQPQHF.